A selection of T cell receptor beta chains follows, all from one sample in a study of OX40 agonist ivuxolimab in advanced cancers. Using immunoSEQ multiplex PCR, the repertoire was profiled, and TCRdb retains in-frame clones only, with some absent. The profile shows about 26,000 clones, under 90% of them singletons. The starting material was CD4+ or CD8+ T cells sorted from blood, obtained in a trial of the OX40 agonist ivuxolimab. The receptor set was obtained from an adult with an advanced solid tumor such as melanoma, head and neck, liver or kidney cancer. Both conserved end residues are part of each CDR3. D genes are given only for firm matches. For some rows the clone size is stated as once, few or many, or as a class when expanded; others skip it.

TRBJ1-5	-	TRBV10-2	-	CASSENPSQPQHF	TGCGCCAGCAGTGAAAACCCATCCCAGCCCCAGCATTTT
TRBJ2-3	-	TRBV7-9	-	CASSLDTLSTDTQYF	TGTGCCAGCAGCCTGGACACGCTGAGCACAGATACGCAGTATTTT
TRBJ2-7	TRBD2	TRBV9	-	CASSAGGDTLYEQYF	TGTGCCAGCAGCGCGGGGGGGGACACGCTCTACGAGCAGTACTTC
TRBJ2-5	TRBD2	TRBV6-1	few	CATGTSGGAETQYF	TGTGCCACCGGAACTAGCGGGGGGGCAGAGACCCAGTACTTC
TRBJ2-7	-	TRBV5-6	-	CASSYEGYEQYF	TGTGCCAGCAGCTACGAGGGGTACGAGCAGTACTTC
TRBJ2-2	TRBD1	TRBV11-3	-	CASSLDLTGGATGELFF	TGTGCCAGCAGCTTAGATCTAACAGGGGGCGCGACCGGGGAGCTGTTTTTT
TRBJ1-1	-	TRBV5-1	medium-sized	CASSLGGGLNTEAFF	TGCGCCAGCAGCTTGGGAGGAGGGCTGAACACTGAAGCTTTCTTT
TRBJ1-1	TRBD1	TRBV4-1	-	CASSLRGLGTEAFF	TGCGCCAGCAGCCTCAGGGGGCTGGGCACTGAAGCTTTCTTT
TRBJ2-7	-	TRBV5-1	-	CASSGGGVQYF	TGCGCCAGCAGCGGGGGTGGGGTGCAGTACTTC
TRBJ1-6	TRBD1	TRBV7-9	once	CASDEQGSYNSPLHF	TGTGCCAGCGATGAACAGGGGAGCTATAATTCACCCCTCCACTTT
TRBJ1-6	-	TRBV6-5	-	CASSRWWSPLHF	TGTGCCAGCAGTAGATGGTGGTCACCCCTCCACTTT
TRBJ2-3	-	TRBV27	-	CASRRGTDTQYF	TGTGCCAGTCGAAGGGGGACAGATACGCAGTATTTT
TRBJ2-2	-	TRBV6-1	-	CASLFNTGELFF	TGTGCCAGCCTTTTCAACACCGGGGAGCTGTTTTTT
TRBJ2-2	TRBD1	TRBV9	-	CASSVGGGAAGELFF	TGTGCCAGCAGCGTAGGAGGGGGCGCGGCCGGGGAGCTGTTTTTT
TRBJ1-2	TRBD1	TRBV5-4	-	CASSSRQGQAISYGYTF	TGTGCCAGCAGTTCTCGACAGGGCCAGGCTATATCCTATGGCTACACCTTC
TRBJ2-7	-	TRBV7-9	-	CASSLPSAYYEQYF	TGTGCCAGCAGCTTACCTAGCGCCTACTACGAGCAGTACTTC
TRBJ2-3	-	TRBV29-1	-	CSVEGATLSTDTQYF	TGCAGCGTTGAGGGGGCAACACTTAGCACAGATACGCAGTATTTT
TRBJ2-4	TRBD2	TRBV19	-	CASSARLAGGAKNIQYF	TGTGCCAGTAGTGCTCGACTAGCGGGGGGAGCCAAAAACATTCAGTACTTC
TRBJ2-2	TRBD1	TRBV5-4	-	CASSEPDRANTGELFF	TGTGCCAGCAGCGAACCGGACAGGGCTAACACCGGGGAGCTGTTTTTT
TRBJ1-2	-	TRBV7-9	-	CASSSFGGYTF	TGTGCCAGCAGCTCCTTCGGTGGCTACACCTTC
TRBJ1-1	-	TRBV4-1	-	CASSPSGRGLNTEAFF	TGCGCCAGCAGCCCTTCCGGGCGGGGATTGAACACTGAAGCTTTCTTT
TRBJ2-7	-	TRBV27	-	CASSLGVTYEQYF	TGTGCCAGCAGTTTGGGGGTGACCTACGAGCAGTACTTC
TRBJ1-2	-	TRBV11-2	-	CASSPPFRGELNYGYTF	TGTGCCAGCAGCCCGCCGTTTAGGGGCGAATTAAACTATGGCTACACCTTC
TRBJ2-6	-	TRBV7-9	-	CASSLVKGGANVLTF	TGTGCCAGCAGCTTAGTGAAGGGTGGTGCCAACGTCCTGACTTTC
TRBJ2-7	-	TRBV10-1	medium-sized	CASSDDGTYEQYF	TGCGCCAGCAGTGATGACGGAACCTACGAGCAGTACTTC
TRBJ1-5	TRBD1	TRBV19	-	CASSSGTEPQHF	TGTGCCAGTAGCTCCGGGACAGAGCCCCAGCATTTT
TRBJ1-1	-	TRBV4-1	-	CASSPVRLNTEAFF	TGCGCCAGCAGCCCCGTTCGTCTGAACACTGAAGCTTTCTTT
TRBJ2-1	-	TRBV18	-	CASSPGVGYAEQFF	TGTGCCAGCTCACCAGGGGTGGGGTATGCGGAGCAGTTCTTC
TRBJ2-5	TRBD2	TRBV15	-	CATSSGGGGEETQYF	TGTGCCACCAGCAGCGGGGGGGGCGGGGAAGAGACCCAGTACTTC
TRBJ2-3	-	TRBV7-3	once	CASSSGTDTQYF	TGTGCCAGCAGCTCAGGCACAGATACGCAGTATTTT
TRBJ2-1	-	TRBV7-9	-	CASSPPVGGLQFF	TGTGCCAGCAGCCCCCCAGTCGGGGGGCTACAGTTCTTC
TRBJ1-1	-	TRBV5-1	medium-sized	CASSLAPNTEAFF	TGCGCCAGCAGCTTGGCCCCGAACACTGAAGCTTTCTTT
TRBJ2-1	-	TRBV6-4	medium-sized	CASSDRATNEQFF	TGTGCCAGCAGTGACAGGGCAACCAATGAGCAGTTCTTC
TRBJ1-1	TRBD1	TRBV5-1	-	CASSSATGGVKEEAFF	TGCGCCAGCAGCTCCGCGACAGGGGGGGTGAAGGAGGAAGCTTTCTTT
TRBJ1-2	-	TRBV2	once	CASSPLGAGGYTF	TGTGCCAGCAGCCCACTGGGGGCCGGGGGCTACACCTTC
TRBJ1-1	-	TRBV27	-	CASSFRGNTEAFF	TGTGCCAGCAGTTTTAGGGGTAACACTGAAGCTTTCTTT
TRBJ1-5	-	TRBV27	-	CASSSGPGNQPQHF	TGTGCCAGCAGTTCGGGACCGGGGAATCAGCCCCAGCATTTT